This T cell receptor (beta chain) appears in the sequencing data of a study of OX40 agonist ivuxolimab in advanced cancers. Overall study: Three patients showed partial responses: one hepatocellular carcinoma and two cutaneous melanoma cases. Study results and caveats: Normalized T-cell clonal expansion was also low in a subset of nonresponders. In CD8+ T cells, expanded clones were on average more numerous than in CD4+. The 0.1-3.0 mg/kg partial responders had among the lowest clonal expansion.

Points on this clone: What it recognizes is unknown.

Libraries were prepared by immunoSEQ multiplex PCR; TCRdb keeps only in-frame clonotypes and omits some of them. Of about 25,000 clones listed, 80% to 90% are singletons. V lost 0 bases and J 7 bases, leaving 6 bases between the germline ends. This CDR3 region has 13 residues. Per the germline V gene, CDR1 is MNHEY and CDR2 is SMNVEV (reference sequence). This chain connects TRBV27 to TRBJ2-2; no clear D. The source is an adult with an advanced solid tumor such as melanoma, head and neck, liver or kidney cancer. Sequencing used CD4+ or CD8+ T cells sorted from blood, obtained in a trial of the OX40 agonist ivuxolimab. In DNA form, the CDR3 reads TGTGCCAGCAGTTTATCTTGGGACGGGGAGCTGTTTTTT. Translation gives CASSLSWDGELFF.